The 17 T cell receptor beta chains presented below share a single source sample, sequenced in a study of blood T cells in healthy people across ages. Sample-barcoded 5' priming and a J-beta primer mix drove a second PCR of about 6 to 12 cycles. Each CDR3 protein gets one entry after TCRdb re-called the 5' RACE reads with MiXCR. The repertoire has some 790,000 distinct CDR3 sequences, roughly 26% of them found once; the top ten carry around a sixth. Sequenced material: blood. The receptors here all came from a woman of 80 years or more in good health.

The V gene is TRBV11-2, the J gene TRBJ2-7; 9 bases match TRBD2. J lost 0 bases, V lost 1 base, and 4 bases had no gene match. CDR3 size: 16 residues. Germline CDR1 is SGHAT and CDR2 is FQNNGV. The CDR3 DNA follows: TGTGCCAGCAGCTTAGGGGCGGGGGGGAGCTCCTACGAGCAGTACTTC. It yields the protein CASSLGAGGSSYEQYF.

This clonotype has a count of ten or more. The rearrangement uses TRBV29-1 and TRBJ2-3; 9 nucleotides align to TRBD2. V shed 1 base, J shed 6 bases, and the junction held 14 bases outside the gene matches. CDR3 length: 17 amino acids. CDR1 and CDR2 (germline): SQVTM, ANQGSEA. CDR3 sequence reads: CSVEGQGLAGPPDTQYF. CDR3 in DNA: TGCAGCGTTGAAGGGCAGGGGCTAGCGGGGCCGCCGGATACGCAGTATTTT.

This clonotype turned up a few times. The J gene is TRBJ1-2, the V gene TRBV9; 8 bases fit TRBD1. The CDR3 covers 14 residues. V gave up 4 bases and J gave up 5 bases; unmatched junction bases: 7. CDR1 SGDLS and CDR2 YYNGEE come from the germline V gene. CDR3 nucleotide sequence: TGTGCCAGCAGCCCGACAGGGGAAGGGTATGGCTACACCTTC. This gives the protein CASSPTGEGYGYTF. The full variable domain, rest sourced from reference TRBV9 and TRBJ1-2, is DSGVTQTPKHLITATGQRVTLRCSPRSGDLSVYWYQQSLDQGLQFLIQYYNGEERAKGNILERFSAQQFPDLHSELNLSSLELGDSALYFCASSPTGEGYGYTFGSGTRLTVV.

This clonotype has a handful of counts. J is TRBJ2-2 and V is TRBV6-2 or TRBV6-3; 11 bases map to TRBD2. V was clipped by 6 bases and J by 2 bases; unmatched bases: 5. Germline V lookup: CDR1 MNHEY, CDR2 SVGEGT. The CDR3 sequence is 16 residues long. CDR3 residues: CASRRLAGINTGELFF. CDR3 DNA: TGTGCCAGCAGACGACTAGCGGGGATAAACACCGGGGAGCTGTTTTTT.

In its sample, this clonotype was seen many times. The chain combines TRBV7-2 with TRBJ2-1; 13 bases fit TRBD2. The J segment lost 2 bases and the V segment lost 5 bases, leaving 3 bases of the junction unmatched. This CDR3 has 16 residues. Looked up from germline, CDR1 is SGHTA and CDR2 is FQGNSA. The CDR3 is CASSDTSGGAYNEQFF. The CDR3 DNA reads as TGTGCCAGCAGCGATACTAGCGGGGGGGCCTACAATGAGCAGTTCTTC.

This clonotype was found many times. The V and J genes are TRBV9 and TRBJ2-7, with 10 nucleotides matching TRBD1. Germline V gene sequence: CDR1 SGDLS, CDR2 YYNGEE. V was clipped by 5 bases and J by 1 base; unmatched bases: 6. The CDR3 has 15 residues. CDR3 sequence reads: CASSGDRGLSYEQYF. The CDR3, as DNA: TGTGCCAGCAGTGGTGACAGGGGGCTTTCCTACGAGCAGTACTTC.

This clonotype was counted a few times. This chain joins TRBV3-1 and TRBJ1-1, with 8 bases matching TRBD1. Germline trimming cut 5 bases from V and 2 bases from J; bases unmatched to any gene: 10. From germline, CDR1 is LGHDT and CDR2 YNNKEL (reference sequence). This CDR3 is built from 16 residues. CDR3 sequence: CASSAYRQGPNTEAFF. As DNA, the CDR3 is TGTGCCAGCAGCGCCTACCGACAGGGGCCCAACACTGAAGCTTTCTTT.

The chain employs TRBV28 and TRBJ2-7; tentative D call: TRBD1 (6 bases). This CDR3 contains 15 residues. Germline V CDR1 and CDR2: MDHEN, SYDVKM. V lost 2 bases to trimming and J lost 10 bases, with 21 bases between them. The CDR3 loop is CASSLPGAGGESQYF. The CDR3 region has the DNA TGTGCCAGCAGTTTACCAGGGGCTGGAGGAGAGTCCCAGTACTTC.

The CDR3 DNA is TGTGCCAGCAGGGAGGGTTTCGGTTCACCCCTCCACTTT. Protein product: CASREGFGSPLHF. The genes are TRBV12-3 or TRBV12-4 and TRBJ1-6; D is uncertain. V was shortened by 6 bases and J by 9 bases, with 12 bases between the two germline ends. The CDR3 is 13 amino acids.

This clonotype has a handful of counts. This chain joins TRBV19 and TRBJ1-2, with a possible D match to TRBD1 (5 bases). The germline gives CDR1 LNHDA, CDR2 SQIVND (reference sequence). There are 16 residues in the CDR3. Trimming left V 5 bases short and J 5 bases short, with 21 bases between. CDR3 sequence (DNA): TGTGCCAGTAGTCGGACATGGGATGAGGGTTCGTATGGCTACACCTTC. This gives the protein CASSRTWDEGSYGYTF.

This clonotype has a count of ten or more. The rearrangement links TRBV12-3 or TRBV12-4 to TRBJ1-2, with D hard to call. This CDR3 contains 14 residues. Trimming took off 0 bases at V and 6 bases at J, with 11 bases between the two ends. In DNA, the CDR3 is TGTGCCAGCAGTTTAGCGCCGCGGGAGGATGGCTACACCTTC. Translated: CASSLAPREDGYTF.

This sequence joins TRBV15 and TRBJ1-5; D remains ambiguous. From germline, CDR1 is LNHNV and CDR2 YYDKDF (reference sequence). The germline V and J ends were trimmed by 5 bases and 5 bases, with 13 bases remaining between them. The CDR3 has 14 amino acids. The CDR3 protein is CATSPVESHQPQHF. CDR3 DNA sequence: TGTGCCACCAGCCCTGTCGAGAGTCATCAGCCCCAGCATTTT.

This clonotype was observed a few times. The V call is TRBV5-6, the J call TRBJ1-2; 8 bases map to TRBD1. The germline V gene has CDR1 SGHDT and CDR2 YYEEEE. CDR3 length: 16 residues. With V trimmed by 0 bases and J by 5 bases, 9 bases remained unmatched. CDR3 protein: CASSLGPGGELYGYTF. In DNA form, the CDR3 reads TGTGCCAGCAGCTTGGGGCCAGGGGGCGAGTTATATGGCTACACCTTC.

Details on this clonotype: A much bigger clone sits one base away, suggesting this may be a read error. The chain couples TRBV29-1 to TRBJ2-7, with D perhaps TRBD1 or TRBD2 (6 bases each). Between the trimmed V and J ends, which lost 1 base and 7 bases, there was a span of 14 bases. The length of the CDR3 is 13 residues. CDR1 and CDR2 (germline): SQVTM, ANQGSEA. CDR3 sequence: CSVEVGGMNEQYF. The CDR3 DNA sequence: TGCAGCGTTGAAGTGGGGGGCATGAATGAGCAGTACTTC.

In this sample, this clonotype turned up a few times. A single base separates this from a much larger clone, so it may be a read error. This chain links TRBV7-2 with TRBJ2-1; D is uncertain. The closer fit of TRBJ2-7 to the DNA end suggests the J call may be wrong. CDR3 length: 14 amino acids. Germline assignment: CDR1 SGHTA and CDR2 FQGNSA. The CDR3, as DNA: TGTGCCAGCAGCTTAGGGGGAAGCGACAATGAGCAGTACTTC. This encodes CASSLGGSDNEQYF.

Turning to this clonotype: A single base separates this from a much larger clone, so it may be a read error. The CDR3 here is CASSLETSSGRQGTQYF. The CDR3, as DNA: TGTGCCAGCAGTTTAGAGACGTCTAGCGGGAGACAAGGGACCCAGTACTTC. The J gene is TRBJ2-5, the V gene TRBV12-3 or TRBV12-4; 10 nucleotides agree with TRBD2. There are 17 residues in the CDR3.

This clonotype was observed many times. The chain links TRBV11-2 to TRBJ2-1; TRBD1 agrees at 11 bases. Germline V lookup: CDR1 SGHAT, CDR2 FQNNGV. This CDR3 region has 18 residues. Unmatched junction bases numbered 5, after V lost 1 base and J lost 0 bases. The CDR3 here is CASSLVFGTGGSYNEQFF. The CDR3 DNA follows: TGTGCCAGCAGCTTAGTTTTCGGGACAGGGGGCTCCTACAATGAGCAGTTCTTC.